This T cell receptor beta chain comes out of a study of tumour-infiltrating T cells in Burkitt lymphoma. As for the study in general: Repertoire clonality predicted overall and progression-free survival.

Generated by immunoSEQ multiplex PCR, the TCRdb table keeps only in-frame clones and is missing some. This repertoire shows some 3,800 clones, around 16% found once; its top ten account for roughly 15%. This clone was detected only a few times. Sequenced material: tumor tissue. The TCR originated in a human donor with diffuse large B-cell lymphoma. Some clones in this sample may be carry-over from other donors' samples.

CDR3 bases: TGTGCCACCAGTACGGACGCAGCCCAGTTCTTC. Its protein is CATSTDAAQFF. The chain carries TRBV15 and TRBJ2-1; D remains unclear. V lost 6 bases and J 13 bases, leaving 13 bases between the germline ends. The CDR3 length is 11 residues. CDR1 is LNHNV and CDR2 is YYDKDF in the germline V gene (reference sequence).